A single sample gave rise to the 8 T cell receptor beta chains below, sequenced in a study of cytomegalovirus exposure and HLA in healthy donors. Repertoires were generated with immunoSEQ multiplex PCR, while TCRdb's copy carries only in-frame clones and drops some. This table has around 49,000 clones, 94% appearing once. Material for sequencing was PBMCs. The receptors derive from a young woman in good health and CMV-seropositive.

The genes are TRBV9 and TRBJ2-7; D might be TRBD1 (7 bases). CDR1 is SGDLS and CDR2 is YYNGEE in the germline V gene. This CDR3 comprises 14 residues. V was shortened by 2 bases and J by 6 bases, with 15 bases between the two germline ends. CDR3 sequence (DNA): TGTGCCAGCAGCGTGACAGGGTGGGACTCCGAGCAGTACTTC. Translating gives CASSVTGWDSEQYF.

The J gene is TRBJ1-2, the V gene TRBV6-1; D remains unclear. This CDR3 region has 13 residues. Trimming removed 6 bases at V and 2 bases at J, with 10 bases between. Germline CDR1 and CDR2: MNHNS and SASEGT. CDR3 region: CASSVRENYGYTF. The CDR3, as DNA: TGTGCCAGCAGCGTAAGAGAGAACTATGGCTACACCTTC.

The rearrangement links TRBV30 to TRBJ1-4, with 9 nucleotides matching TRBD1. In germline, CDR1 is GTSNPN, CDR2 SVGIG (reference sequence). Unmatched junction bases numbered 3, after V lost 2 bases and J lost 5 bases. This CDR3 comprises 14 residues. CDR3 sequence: CAWSFDRGNEKLFF. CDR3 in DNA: TGTGCCTGGAGTTTTGACAGGGGGAATGAAAAACTGTTTTTT.

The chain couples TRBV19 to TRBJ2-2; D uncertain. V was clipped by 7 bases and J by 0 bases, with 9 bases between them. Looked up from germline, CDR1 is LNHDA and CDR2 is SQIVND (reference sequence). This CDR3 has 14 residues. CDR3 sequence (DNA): TGTGCCAGTATTGCGGTGGCGAACACCGGGGAGCTGTTTTTT. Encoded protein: CASIAVANTGELFF.

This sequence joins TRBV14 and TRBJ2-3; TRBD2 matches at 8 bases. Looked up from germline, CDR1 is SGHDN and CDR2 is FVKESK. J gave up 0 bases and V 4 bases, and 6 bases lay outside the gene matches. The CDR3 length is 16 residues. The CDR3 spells CASSPRLATSTDTQYF. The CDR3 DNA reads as TGTGCCAGCAGCCCGAGACTAGCGACTAGCACAGATACGCAGTATTTT.

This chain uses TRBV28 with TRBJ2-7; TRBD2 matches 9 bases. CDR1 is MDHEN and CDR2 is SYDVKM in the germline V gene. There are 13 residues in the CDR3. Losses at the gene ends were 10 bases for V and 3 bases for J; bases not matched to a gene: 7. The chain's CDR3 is CATSAGGGYEQYF. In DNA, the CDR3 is TGTGCCACCTCAGCGGGAGGCGGCTACGAGCAGTACTTC.

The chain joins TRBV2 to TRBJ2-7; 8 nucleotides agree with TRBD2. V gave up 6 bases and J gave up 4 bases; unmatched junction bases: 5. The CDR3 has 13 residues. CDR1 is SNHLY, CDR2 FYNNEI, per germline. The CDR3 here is CASSGSGAYEQYF. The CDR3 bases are TGTGCCAGCAGCGGTAGCGGGGCTTACGAGCAGTACTTC. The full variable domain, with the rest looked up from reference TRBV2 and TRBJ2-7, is EPEVTQTPSHQVTQMGQEVILRCVPISNHLYFYWYRQILGQKVEFLVSFYNNEISEKSEIFDDQFSVERPDGSNFTLKIRSTKLEDSAMYFCASSGSGAYEQYFGPGTRLTVT.

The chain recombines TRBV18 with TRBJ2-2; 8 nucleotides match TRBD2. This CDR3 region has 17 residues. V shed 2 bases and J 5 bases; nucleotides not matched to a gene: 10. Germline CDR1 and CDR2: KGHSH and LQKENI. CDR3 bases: TGTGCCAGCTCACCATACACCGTACTAGCGGAAACCGGGGAGCTGTTTTTT. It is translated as CASSPYTVLAETGELFF.